This TCR beta chain was obtained from a study of patients and donors after allogeneic stem cell transplantation. TCRdb called the RT-PCR reads again in MiXCR, with one record for every CDR3 protein. The sample lists approximately 1,600 distinct CDR3 sequences, 5.5% to 8% occurring once. V shed 1 base and J shed 3 bases, with 9 bases lying between them. This CDR3 comprises 14 residues. This clonotype is labeled as large. The sample was blood, either unsorted or a sorted T cell fraction (not recorded which). The chain employs TRBV12-3 or TRBV12-4 and TRBJ2-5; weak D call: TRBD1 (6 bases). The sequence was collected from a human donor who was either an allogeneic HSCT recipient or a stem cell or donor lymphocyte infusion donor (not recorded which). It is not recorded whose cells these are; they may come from a transplant donor. The CDR3 sequence is CASSLGQGKETQYF. In DNA, the CDR3 is TGTGCCAGCAGTTTAGGGCAGGGGAAAGAGACCCAGTACTTC.